Here is one T cell receptor beta chain with its context. Germline lookup yields CDR1 KGHSH and CDR2 LQKENI. The V and J ends lost 3 bases and 1 base, in that order; junction bases with no gene match: 3. The CDR3 extends over 14 amino acids. The source of the sample is a study of blood T cell repertoires in COVID-19. Profiled with immunoSEQ multiplex PCR; TCRdb holds only in-frame clones, not every one. The sample includes around 160,000 clones, approximately 90% seen only once; the top ten take 0.99%. This sequence was found in a man between 18 and 29 years old with acute or convalescent COVID-19. The chain couples TRBV18 to TRBJ2-7; 7 bases map to TRBD1. The sample consisted of peripheral blood. CDR3 in DNA: TGTGCCAGCTCACCGGGGACAGTATCCTACGAGCAGTACTTC. It translates to CASSPGTVSYEQYF.